This T cell receptor beta chain was observed in a study of blood T cell repertoires in COVID-19. As for the study in general: COVID-19 samples collected from the United States, Italy and Spain covered acute and convalescent phases.

TCRdb's copy holds only in-frame clones and misses some; the assay was immunoSEQ multiplex PCR. The sample includes fewer than 300,000 clones, 85% to 90% seen only once; the top ten take roughly 16%. V lost 0 bases to trimming and J lost 3 bases, with 15 bases between them. The CDR3 covers 17 residues. Germline CDR1 LNHDA, CDR2 SQIVND (reference sequence). The chain combines TRBV19 with TRBJ1-5; D gene unclear. The sequence was obtained from a man between 18 and 35 years old who had recovered from COVID-19. The sequencing input was PBMCs or T cells enriched from blood (not recorded which). CDR3 protein: CASSIDGSGALNQPQHF. The CDR3 region has the DNA TGTGCCAGTAGTATAGATGGGAGTGGCGCCCTCAATCAGCCCCAGCATTTT.